The next 17 T cell receptor beta chains were all read from a single sample in a study of T cells in Graves' hyperthyroidism and ophthalmopathy. TCR beta CDR3 regions were amplified from RNA transcripts. The HTBI primer set drove a first-round RT-PCR of the TCR CDR3. TCRdb redid the calling of the multiplex PCR reads with MiXCR, one entry per CDR3 protein. The sample has 250,000 to 300,000 distinct CDR3 sequences, roughly an eighth seen once; the top ten hold 7% to 9.5%. The sequencing input was blood. These receptor sequences come from a woman aged 40 to 50 with Graves' hyperthyroidism.

This clonotype was detected only a few times. The chain has TRBV7-9 and TRBJ1-5; no reliable D call. V lost 2 bases, J lost 11 bases, and 16 bases lay in between. Germline V gene sequence: CDR1 SEHNR, CDR2 FQNEAQ (reference sequence). The CDR3 has 14 residues. CDR3 in amino acids: CASSLQDSGGAQHF. The CDR3, as DNA: TGTGCCAGCAGCTTACAGGACTCGGGAGGAGCCCAGCATTTT.

The table lists this clonotype with many counts. The chain joins TRBV12-3 or TRBV12-4 to TRBJ2-3; 10 nucleotides agree with TRBD1. J lost 2 bases, V lost 6 bases, and 8 bases had no gene match. CDR3 length equals 16 residues. The CDR3 DNA reads TGTGCCAGCAGCCGAGGACAGGGGGAGTACACAGATACGCAGTATTTT. Translating gives CASSRGQGEYTDTQYF.

The V call is TRBV19, the J call TRBJ1-2, with 9 bases fitting TRBD1. V gave up 3 bases and J gave up 7 bases; unmatched junction bases: 6. The CDR3 spans 14 residues. The V gene's germline CDR1 is LNHDA and CDR2 SQIVND (reference sequence). CDR3 residues: CASSIWDRVTGYTF. The CDR3 bases are TGTGCCAGTAGTATCTGGGACAGGGTGACTGGCTACACCTTC.

This clonotype appeared many times. The V gene is TRBV28, the J gene TRBJ2-1; 8 nucleotides align to TRBD2. The CDR3 sequence is 14 residues long. After removal of 3 bases from V and 7 bases from J, the junction contained 5 bases not matched to a gene. CDR1 is MDHEN, CDR2 SYDVKM, per germline. CDR3 coding DNA: TGTGCCAGCAGTTTCTCCGGGAGGGTTAATGAGCAGTTCTTC. As protein: CASSFSGRVNEQFF.

In its sample, this clonotype was seen many times. Relative to the germline gene, one junction end is altered; a read error may explain this. DNA for the CDR3: TGTGCTAGCAGCCCTAGCGGGAGAGCTGAGCAGTTCTTC. Translating it yields CASSPSGRAEQFF. The chain links TRBV7-7 to TRBJ2-1, with 10 bases identical to TRBD2. The CDR3 spans 13 residues. The germline V gene has CDR1 SSHAT and CDR2 FNYEAQ (reference sequence). The variable domain in full, completed from reference TRBV7-7 and TRBJ2-1, reads GAGVSQSPRYKVTKRGQDVTLRCDPISSHATLYWYQQALGQGPEFLTYFNYEAQPDKSGLPSDRFSAERPEGSISTLTIQRTEQRDSAMYRCASSPSGRAEQFFGPGTRLTVL.

This clonotype was recorded a few times. The CDR3, as DNA: TGTGCCACCAGTGAGCTGGGACAGGGGGGAACCGGGGAGCTGTTTTTT. It translates to CATSELGQGGTGELFF. The chain employs TRBV24-1 and TRBJ2-2, with 11 bases fitting TRBD1. CDR1 is KGHDR and CDR2 is SFDVKD in the germline V gene. The V segment lost 4 bases and the J segment 5 bases; nucleotides outside the gene matches: 5. The CDR3 loop spans 16 amino acids.

This clonotype was counted between two and nine times. V is TRBV10-1 and J is TRBJ2-2, with unresolved D. This CDR3 has 13 residues. V shed 8 bases and J shed 2 bases, with 9 bases lying between them. Per germline, CDR1 WNHNN and CDR2 SYGVQD (reference sequence). CDR3 nucleotides: TGCGCCAGCGCTCTCAGCAACACCGGGGAGCTGTTTTTT. Translating it yields CASALSNTGELFF.

The V gene is TRBV4-1, the J gene TRBJ1-2, with D hard to call. CDR1 is MGHRA, CDR2 YSYEKL, per germline. Trimming took 0 bases from V and 7 from J, leaving 9 bases between them. The CDR3 is 13 residues long. The CDR3 nucleotides are TGCGCCAGCAGCCAAGACCCTGGCAGTGGCTACACCTTC. Its protein product is CASSQDPGSGYTF.

In its sample, this clonotype was seen a few times. The V and J genes are TRBV19 and TRBJ2-2, with 7 bases lining up with TRBD2. Germline V lookup: CDR1 LNHDA, CDR2 SQIVND (reference sequence). The CDR3 spans 13 residues. With V trimmed by 5 bases and J by 6 bases, 3 bases remained unmatched. The CDR3 loop is CASSWRESGELFF. CDR3 bases: TGTGCCAGTAGTTGGCGGGAGTCCGGGGAGCTGTTTTTT.

In its sample, this clonotype was seen many times. The chain carries TRBV6-5 and TRBJ2-3, with no clear D. Looked up from germline, CDR1 is MNHEY and CDR2 is SVGAGI. This CDR3 contains 14 residues. V lost 2 bases to trimming and J lost 0 bases, with 6 bases between them. In nucleotides, the CDR3 is TGTGCCAGCAGTTACGTACAGAGCACAGATACGCAGTATTTT. It specifies CASSYVQSTDTQYF.

Turning to this clonotype: A much larger clone lies one base from this, so it may be a read error. This chain connects TRBV6-2 or TRBV6-3 to TRBJ1-6, with D possibly being TRBD1 (6 bases). CDR3 length: 15 residues. With 11 bases removed from V and 7 bases from J, the gap between germline ends came to 21 bases. Germline loops: CDR1 MNHEY, CDR2 SVGEGT. This CDR3 is CAGTPGVGLNSPLHF. Here the CDR3 DNA reads TGTGCCGGCACCCCAGGGGTCGGACTGAATTCACCCCTCCACTTT.

The chain employs TRBV20-1 and TRBJ1-1, with D hard to call. The CDR3 has 14 amino acids. Trimming took off 5 bases at V and 1 base at J, with 14 bases between the two ends. Germline V CDR1 and CDR2: DFQATT, SNEGSKA (reference sequence). As DNA, the CDR3 is TGCAGTGCTCCCATGCCGGATGCGAACACTGAAGCTTTCTTT. Translating it yields CSAPMPDANTEAFF.

The V gene is TRBV5-8, the J gene TRBJ2-7; 7 bases map to TRBD2. Germline V gene lookup returns CDR1 SGHTS and CDR2 YDEGEE. The length of the CDR3 is 16 residues. Losses at the gene ends were 0 bases for V and 0 bases for J; bases not matched to a gene: 6. The chain's CDR3 is CASSLALASSSYEQYF. CDR3 DNA: TGTGCCAGCAGCTTGGCACTAGCGTCGAGCTCCTACGAGCAGTACTTC.

This clonotype was detected many times. The chain couples TRBV10-1 to TRBJ2-1; 12 positions match TRBD2. Germline V gene data show CDR1 as WNHNN and CDR2 as SYGVQD (reference sequence). The CDR3 extends over 14 amino acids. With V trimmed by 7 bases and J by 5 bases, 3 bases remained unmatched. This chain's CDR3 is CASTRLAGDNEQFF. Here the CDR3 DNA reads TGCGCCAGCACCCGACTAGCGGGAGACAATGAGCAGTTCTTC.

This clonotype was detected a few times. The chain joins TRBV19 to TRBJ2-1, with D perhaps TRBD1 (6 bases). CDR3 size: 14 residues. Germline V gene lookup returns CDR1 LNHDA and CDR2 SQIVND (reference sequence). Trimming cost V 1 base and J 7 bases, with 11 bases left between them. CDR3: CASSIGGGRNEQFF. The CDR3 region has the DNA TGTGCCAGTAGTATAGGTGGGGGCCGTAATGAGCAGTTCTTC.

This clonotype came up many times. V usage is TRBV29-1 and J usage is TRBJ1-2; D is uncertain. Germline V CDR1 and CDR2: SQVTM, ANQGSEA. The ends were cut back, 4 bases at V and 4 bases at J, with 7 bases in the middle. The CDR3 totals 11 residues. CDR3 in amino acids: CSVGAIYGYTF. In DNA form, the CDR3 reads TGCAGCGTTGGGGCGATCTATGGCTACACCTTC.

The CDR3 region has the DNA TGTGCCAGCAGCGTAGGGCAGGGGCACACCTACAATGAGCAGTTCTTC. Protein product: CASSVGQGHTYNEQFF. The chain combines TRBV9 with TRBJ2-1; tentatively, D is TRBD1 (6 bases). The CDR3 covers 16 residues. The germline V gene has CDR1 SGDLS and CDR2 YYNGEE. Trimming removed 0 bases from V and 2 bases from J, with 12 bases in between.